The TCR beta chain described here comes from a study of T cell changes during pregnancy in multiple sclerosis. The CDR3 extends over 15 amino acids. Germline V gives CDR1 SGHAT, CDR2 FQNNGV. V lost 3 bases and J lost 5, with 13 bases in between. The protocol was immunoSEQ multiplex PCR, while the TCRdb copy is restricted to in-frame clones and leaves out a portion. The sample consists of some 59,000 clones, approximately 90% of them appearing once. The clonotype was recovered from a female donor with multiple sclerosis, enrolled in a pregnancy study. The rearrangement joins TRBV11-2 to TRBJ1-4, with unresolved D. The material was peripheral blood, obtained in the second trimester of pregnancy. CDR3 coding DNA: TGTGCCAGCAGCTTTGATGCGGGAGGGAATGAAAAACTGTTTTTT. It codes for CASSFDAGGNEKLFF.